This TCR beta chain appears in the sequencing data of a study of cytomegalovirus exposure and HLA in healthy donors. Study-level results: Roughly even sequencing depth across donors was the assumption behind the presence/absence analyses.

V dropped 4 bases and J dropped 4; count of bases not matched to a gene: 6. CDR3 length: 16 residues. CDR1 is SGHTA and CDR2 is FQGNSA in the germline V gene. To note about this clone: Its target is unknown.

Amplification used 60 Vbeta primers and 13 Jbeta primers. Measured with immunoSEQ multiplex PCR; TCRdb has only the in-frame clones, and not every one. This sample carries around 130,000 clones, about 70% of them seen once, and the ten largest clones take more than 2.5%. The TCR originated in a woman aged 60-70 years in good health and CMV-seropositive. Sequencing was carried out using PBMCs. The gene calls are TRBV7-2 and TRBJ2-3, with 12 bases matching TRBD2. The CDR3 region is CASSSRTSGAADTQYF. The CDR3 DNA is TGTGCCAGCAGCTCTCGGACTAGCGGGGCGGCAGATACGCAGTATTTT.